These 12 T cell receptor beta chains originate from one sample sequenced in a study of cytomegalovirus exposure and HLA in healthy donors. Produced via immunoSEQ multiplex PCR; TCRdb's table is partial and in-frame only. The table shows approximately 140,000 clones, with around 90% occurring only once. The sequenced sample was PBMCs. These receptors all stem from a man aged 18 to 30 in good health and CMV-seropositive.

The chain is built from TRBV29-1 and TRBJ2-1, with 10 nucleotides matching TRBD2. V lost 5 bases, J lost 2 bases, and 6 bases stayed unmatched. The germline CDR1 and CDR2 sequences are SQVTM and ANQGSEA. The CDR3 extends over 15 amino acids. In DNA, the CDR3 is TGCAGCGTTACTAGCGGGACTTCTACCTACAATGAGCAGTTCTTC. Its translation: CSVTSGTSTYNEQFF.

The rearrangement joins TRBV5-1 to TRBJ1-4, with unresolved D. In germline, CDR1 is SGHRS, CDR2 YFSETQ. V lost 2 bases and J lost 5, with 7 bases in between. The CDR3 is 13 residues long. The CDR3 nucleotides read TGCGCCAGCAGCTTAAGCGGCAATGAAAAACTGTTTTTT. It yields the protein CASSLSGNEKLFF.

The chain is built from TRBV9 and TRBJ1-1; weak D call: TRBD1 (6 bases). There are 16 residues in the CDR3. CDR1 is SGDLS, CDR2 YYNGEE, per germline. Trimming removed 4 bases at V and 4 bases at J, with 20 bases between. CDR3 sequence (DNA): TGTGCCAGCAGCAAGGAACTCAGGGGAAGGGGCACTGAAGCTTTCTTT. It yields the protein CASSKELRGRGTEAFF.

This chain uses TRBV10-2 with TRBJ1-1; D is unclear. CDR3 length equals 14 residues. Between the trimmed V and J ends, which lost 2 bases and 0 bases, there was a span of 7 bases. Per germline, CDR1 WSHSY and CDR2 SAAADI. CDR3 DNA: TGCGCCAGCAGTGAGGCAGGTTTGAACACTGAAGCTTTCTTT. Translation: CASSEAGLNTEAFF.

The genes are TRBV2 and TRBJ2-3; 13 bases match TRBD2. Germline V gene data show CDR1 as SNHLY and CDR2 as FYNNEI. The CDR3 consists of 16 residues. Trimming took 7 bases from V and 2 from J; bases not matched to a gene: 6. The CDR3 DNA sequence: TGTGCCAGCAAGTTGGGACTAGCGGGAACCACAGATACGCAGTATTTT. Its protein product is CASKLGLAGTTDTQYF.

The chain joins TRBV2 to TRBJ1-1; no definite D call. V gave up 6 bases and J gave up 1 base, with 12 bases separating them. This CDR3 has 14 amino acids. The germline V gene has CDR1 SNHLY and CDR2 FYNNEI. The CDR3 sequence: CASRDGLQNTEAFF. CDR3 in DNA: TGTGCCAGCAGAGACGGACTGCAGAACACTGAAGCTTTCTTT. The variable domain in full, with the rest retrieved from reference TRBV2 and TRBJ1-1, is EPEVTQTPSHQVTQMGQEVILRCVPISNHLYFYWYRQILGQKVEFLVSFYNNEISEKSEIFDDQFSVERPDGSNFTLKIRSTKLEDSAMYFCASRDGLQNTEAFFGQGTRLTVV.

The J gene is TRBJ1-3, the V gene TRBV6-1, with TRBD1 as a possible D gene (6 bases). Germline V gene lookup returns CDR1 MNHNS and CDR2 SASEGT. Deletions cut 2 bases from V and 9 bases from J, with 26 bases between. CDR3 size: 18 residues. The CDR3 DNA reads TGTGCCAGCAGTGAAAACCCCGCCCCGGGACACCCCAGAGGCACCATATATTTT. Its protein is CASSENPAPGHPRGTIYF.

The rearrangement uses TRBV25-1 and TRBJ2-7, with 8 bases fitting TRBD1. The germline CDR1 and CDR2 sequences are MGHDK and SYGVNS. J gave up 3 bases and V 3 bases, and 4 bases lay outside the gene matches. CDR3 length equals 14 residues. The CDR3 DNA reads as TGTGCCAGCAGTGATGCAGGGGGCGTCTACGAGCAGTACTTC. Protein product: CASSDAGGVYEQYF.

This clone has a handful of counts. The chain is built from TRBV6-1 and TRBJ1-2; TRBD1 might be the D (5 bases). V gave up 2 bases and J gave up 4 bases, with 8 bases separating them. The CDR3 length is 13 residues. Germline lookup yields CDR1 MNHNS and CDR2 SASEGT. DNA of the CDR3: TGTGCCAGCAGTGAAAGGCAGGGCTATGGCTACACCTTC. Protein: CASSERQGYGYTF.

This chain connects TRBV13 to TRBJ2-1; TRBD2 matches 8 bases. The germline gives CDR1 PRHDT, CDR2 FYEKMQ (reference sequence). CDR3 length: 15 amino acids. The trim removed 2 bases at V and 9 bases at J, leaving 9 bases unmatched. Written as DNA, the CDR3 is TGTGCCAGCAGCTTAAGGGCTAGCGGGTACCGTGAGCAGTTCTTC. This codes for CASSLRASGYREQFF.

The rearrangement uses TRBV2 and TRBJ1-2, with a tentative D call TRBD1 (6 bases). Germline V gene sequence: CDR1 SNHLY, CDR2 FYNNEI. Trimming took 6 bases from V and 3 from J, leaving 14 bases between them. The CDR3 loop spans 14 amino acids. The CDR3 spells CASRAQDSHYGYTF. The DNA of the CDR3 is TGTGCCAGCAGGGCGCAGGACAGCCACTATGGCTACACCTTC. The full variable domain, rest sourced from reference TRBV2 and TRBJ1-2, is EPEVTQTPSHQVTQMGQEVILRCVPISNHLYFYWYRQILGQKVEFLVSFYNNEISEKSEIFDDQFSVERPDGSNFTLKIRSTKLEDSAMYFCASRAQDSHYGYTFGSGTRLTVV.

The V gene is TRBV14, the J gene TRBJ2-1; TRBD1 is a possible D gene (5 bases). The CDR3 covers 14 residues. Trimming took 5 bases from V and 7 from J, leaving 15 bases between them. Germline V gives CDR1 SGHDN, CDR2 FVKESK. The CDR3 is CASSSGLKGNEQFF. The CDR3 DNA sequence: TGTGCCAGCAGCTCCGGGCTAAAGGGGAATGAGCAGTTCTTC.